Sequencing of this T cell receptor beta chain was carried out in a study of cytomegalovirus exposure and HLA in healthy donors. With 60 Vbeta and 13 Jbeta primers, the PCR was carried out. Sequencing used immunoSEQ multiplex PCR; TCRdb keeps in-frame clones, though not all of them. The repertoire consists of some 170,000 clones, with about four fifths occurring once and the leading ten covering 2.9%. V was pared by 6 bases and J by 0 bases, with 5 bases of the junction left unmatched. The CDR3 has 16 amino acids. Germline V lookup: CDR1 MDHEN, CDR2 SYDVKM. The specimen sequenced was PBMCs. The clonotype comes from a male donor in good health and CMV-seronegative. The chain recombines TRBV28 with TRBJ1-3; 10 nucleotides match TRBD1. DNA of the CDR3: TGTGCCAGCAGCCGACAGGGGGCTACCTCTGGAAACACCATATATTTT. It codes for CASSRQGATSGNTIYF.